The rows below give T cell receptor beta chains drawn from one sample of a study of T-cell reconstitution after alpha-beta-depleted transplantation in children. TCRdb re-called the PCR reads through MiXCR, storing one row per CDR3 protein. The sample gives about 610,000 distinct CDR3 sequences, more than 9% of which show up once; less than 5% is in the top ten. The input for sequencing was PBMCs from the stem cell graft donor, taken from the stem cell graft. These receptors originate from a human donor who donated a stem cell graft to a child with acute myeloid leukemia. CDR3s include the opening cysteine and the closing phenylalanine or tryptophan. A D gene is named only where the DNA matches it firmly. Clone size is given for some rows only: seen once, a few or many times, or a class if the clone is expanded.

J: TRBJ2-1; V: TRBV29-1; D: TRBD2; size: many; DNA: TGCAGCGTTAGTCCGGGACTAGCAGGTAATGAGCAGTTCTTC; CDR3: CSVSPGLAGNEQFF
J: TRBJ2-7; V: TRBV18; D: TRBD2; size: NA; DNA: TGTGCCAGCTCACTAATAGCGGGAGGGGACTCCTACGAGCAGTACTTC; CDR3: CASSLIAGGDSYEQYF
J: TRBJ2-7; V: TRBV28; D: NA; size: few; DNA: TGTGCCAGCAGTTTTAATAGCGGAGGAGCCTACGAGCAGTACTTC; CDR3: CASSFNSGGAYEQYF
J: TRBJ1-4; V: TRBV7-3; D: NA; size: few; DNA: TGTGCCAGCAGCTTAACGGGCAGCTCTAATGAAAAACTGTTTTTT; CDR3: CASSLTGSSNEKLFF
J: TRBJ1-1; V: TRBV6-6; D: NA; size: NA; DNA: TGTGCCAGCAGCGGTAAGAACACTGAAGCTTTCTTT; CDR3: CASSGKNTEAFF
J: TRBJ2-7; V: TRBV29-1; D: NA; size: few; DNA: TGCAGCGTTGAAGAAGGGTTTTCCTACGAGCAGTACTTC; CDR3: CSVEEGFSYEQYF
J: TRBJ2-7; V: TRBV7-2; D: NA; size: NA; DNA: TGTGCCAGCAGCCCCGACCAGACGGCCTACGAGCAGTACTTC; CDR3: CASSPDQTAYEQYF
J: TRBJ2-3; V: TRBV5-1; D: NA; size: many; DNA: TGCGCCAGCACCGCCGACAATGGCTTCCCAGAAATCTTT; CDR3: CASTADNGFPEIF
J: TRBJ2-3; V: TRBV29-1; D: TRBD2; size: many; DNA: TGCAGCGTTAAGACTAGCGGGAGTCAGTTGTATTTGGATACGCAGTATTTT; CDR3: CSVKTSGSQLYLDTQYF
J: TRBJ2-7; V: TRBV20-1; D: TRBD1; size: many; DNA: TGCAGTGCTAGCGCCCCTGGGGACAGGAGGCTTAAGGCTGGCGAGCAGTACTTC; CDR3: CSASAPGDRRLKAGEQYF
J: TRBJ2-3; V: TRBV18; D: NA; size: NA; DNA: TGTGCCAGCTCAGCGAGATTACTAGTTGGGGATACGCAGTATTTT; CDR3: CASSARLLVGDTQYF
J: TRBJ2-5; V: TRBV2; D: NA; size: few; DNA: TGTGCCAGCGTTGCCGGGATCTATCAAGAGACCCAGTACTTC; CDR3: CASVAGIYQETQYF
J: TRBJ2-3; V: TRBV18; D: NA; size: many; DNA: TGTGCCAGCTCATTAGCGGCTAGCACAGATACGCAGTATTTT; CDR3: CASSLAASTDTQYF
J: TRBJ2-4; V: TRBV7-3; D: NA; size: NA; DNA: TGTGCCAGCAGCCCCGGGACTTCTAAAAACATTCAGTACTTC; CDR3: CASSPGTSKNIQYF
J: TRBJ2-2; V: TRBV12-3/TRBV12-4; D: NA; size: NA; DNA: TGTGCCAGCAGTTTACGGAGGGAGGATACTCCGGAGCTGTTTTTT; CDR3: CASSLRREDTPELFF
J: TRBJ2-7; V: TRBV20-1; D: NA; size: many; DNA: TGCAGTGCTAAGATTGGTTCAACAGCGGCCTCCTACGAGCAGTACTTC; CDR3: CSAKIGSTAASYEQYF
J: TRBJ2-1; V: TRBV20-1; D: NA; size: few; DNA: TGCAGTGCTCAACCGTCGAGGGTTGGCTCCTACAATGAGCAGTTCTTC; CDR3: CSAQPSRVGSYNEQFF
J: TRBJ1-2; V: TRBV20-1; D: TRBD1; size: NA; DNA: TGCAGTGCTGGTAACAGGGGAACGAACTATGGCTACACCTTC; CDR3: CSAGNRGTNYGYTF
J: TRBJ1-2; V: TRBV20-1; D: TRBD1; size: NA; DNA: TGCAGTGCCGCACAGGGGAACTATGGCTACACCTTC; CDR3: CSAAQGNYGYTF
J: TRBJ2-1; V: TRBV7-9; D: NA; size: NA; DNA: TGTGCCAGCAGCGCGGGGACCATCGCGCAGTTCTTC; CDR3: CASSAGTIAQFF
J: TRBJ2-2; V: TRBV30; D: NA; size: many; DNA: TGTGCCTGGGGACACTACACCGGGGAGCTGTTTTTT; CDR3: CAWGHYTGELFF
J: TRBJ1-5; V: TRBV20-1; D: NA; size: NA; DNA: TGCAGTGCTACACTCCAGAGGGATTGGAATCAGCCCCAGCATTTT; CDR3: CSATLQRDWNQPQHF
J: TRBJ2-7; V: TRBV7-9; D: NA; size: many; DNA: TGTGCCAGCAGCCAAGCCCACGAGCAGTACTTC; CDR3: CASSQAHEQYF
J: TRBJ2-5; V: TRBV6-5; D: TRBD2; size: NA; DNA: TGTGCCAGCAGTTACTCCGGCCTAGCGGGAGTACAAGAGACCCAGTACTTC; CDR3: CASSYSGLAGVQETQYF
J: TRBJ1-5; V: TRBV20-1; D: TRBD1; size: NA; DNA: TGCAGTGCCCCTGGGACAGGGTCCCAGCCCCAGCATTTT; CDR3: CSAPGTGSQPQHF
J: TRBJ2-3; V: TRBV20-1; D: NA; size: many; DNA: TGCAGTGCCCGGAGGGGACGAGGCCTCACGCAGTATTTT; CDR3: CSARRGRGLTQYF
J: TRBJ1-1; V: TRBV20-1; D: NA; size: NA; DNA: TGCAGCGCACAAGGGGGGCAGGGCCCTTCCATGAACACTGAAGCTTTCTTT; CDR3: CSAQGGQGPSMNTEAFF
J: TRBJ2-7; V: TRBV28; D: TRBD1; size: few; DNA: TGTGCCAGCAGCACCGGGACAGGGTACTCCTACGAGCAGTACTTC; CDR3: CASSTGTGYSYEQYF
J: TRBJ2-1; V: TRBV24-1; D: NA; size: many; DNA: TGTGCCACCAGTGATTTCCCCCGGCAGGCTGAGCATGAGCAGTTCTTC; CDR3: CATSDFPRQAEHEQFF
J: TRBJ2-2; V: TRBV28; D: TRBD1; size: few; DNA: TGTGCCAGCAGTCCGAAGGACAGGTTAGGGGCGAACACCGGGGAGCTGTTTTTT; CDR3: CASSPKDRLGANTGELFF
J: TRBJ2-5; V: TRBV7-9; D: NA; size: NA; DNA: TGTGCCAGCAGCTCCAAAGGGGCGGGTCACCACGGGGAGACCCAGTACTTC; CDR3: CASSSKGAGHHGETQYF
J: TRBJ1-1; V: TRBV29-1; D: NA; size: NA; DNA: TGCAGCGTTGGGAAGGGCTCAGACACTGAAGCTTTCTTT; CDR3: CSVGKGSDTEAFF
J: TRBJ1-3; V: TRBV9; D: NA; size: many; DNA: TGTGCCAGCAGCGCTCATGGAGGTGGAAACACCATATATTTT; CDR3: CASSAHGGGNTIYF
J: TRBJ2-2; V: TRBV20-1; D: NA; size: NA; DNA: TGCAGTGCTAGGACGCTTTTTGTTAACACCGGGGAGCTGTTTTTT; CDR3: CSARTLFVNTGELFF
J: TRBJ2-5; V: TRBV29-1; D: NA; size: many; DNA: TGCAGCGTATCTCGTTTTGGGTCCCAAGAGACCCAGTACTTC; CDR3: CSVSRFGSQETQYF
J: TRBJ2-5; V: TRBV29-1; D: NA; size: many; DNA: TGCAGCGTTGGTCGGGCCCAAGAGACCCAGTACTTC; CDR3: CSVGRAQETQYF
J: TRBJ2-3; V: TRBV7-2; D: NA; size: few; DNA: TGTGCCAGCAGCTTAACAGCAGGCACAGATACGCAGTATTTT; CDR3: CASSLTAGTDTQYF
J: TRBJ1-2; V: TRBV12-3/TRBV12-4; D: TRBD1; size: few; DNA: TGTGCCAGCAGTGTCCGATCGACAGGGTCTGGATATGGCTACACCTTC; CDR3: CASSVRSTGSGYGYTF
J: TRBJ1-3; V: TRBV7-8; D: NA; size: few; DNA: TGTGCCAGCAGCACAGTCCAAAACACCATATATTTT; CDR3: CASSTVQNTIYF
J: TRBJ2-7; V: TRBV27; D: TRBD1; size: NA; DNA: TGTGCCAGCAGTTATCGGACAGGGAGCGGCGAGCAGTACTTC; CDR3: CASSYRTGSGEQYF
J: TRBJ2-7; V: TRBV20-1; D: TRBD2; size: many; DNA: TGCAGTGCTAGAGAAACTAGCGGGAGTATTTACGAGCAGTACTTC; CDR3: CSARETSGSIYEQYF
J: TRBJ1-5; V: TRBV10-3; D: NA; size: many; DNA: TGTGCCATCAAGGACGCGGGACTCAATCAGCCCCAGCATTTT; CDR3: CAIKDAGLNQPQHF
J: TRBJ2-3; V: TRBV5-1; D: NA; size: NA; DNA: TGCGCCAGCAGCTTGAATCAACGCACAGATACGCAGTATTTT; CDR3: CASSLNQRTDTQYF
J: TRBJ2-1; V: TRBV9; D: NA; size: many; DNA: TGTGCCAGCAGCGTAGCTAGCGATATGTACAATGAGCAGTTCTTC; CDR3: CASSVASDMYNEQFF
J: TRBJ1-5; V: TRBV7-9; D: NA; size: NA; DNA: TGTGCCAGCAGCTTAGCGGGGGGGACGGTCCATCAGCCCCAGCATTTT; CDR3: CASSLAGGTVHQPQHF
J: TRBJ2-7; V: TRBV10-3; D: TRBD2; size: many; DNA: TGTGCCATCAGTGAGTCACTAGCGGGAGGCGAGCAGTACTTC; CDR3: CAISESLAGGEQYF
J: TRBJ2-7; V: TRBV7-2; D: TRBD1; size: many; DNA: TGTGCCAGCAGCTTCGCAGGACAGGGACTCTACGAGCAGTACTTC; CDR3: CASSFAGQGLYEQYF